One sample yielded the 15 T cell receptor beta chains listed below, sequenced in a study of long-term antiretroviral therapy in people with HIV. The libraries were made with immunoSEQ v3.0 at survey level. The repertoire was sequenced with immunoSEQ multiplex PCR; TCRdb's copy has only in-frame clones and lacks some. This sample has around 13,000 clones, with roughly 85% found just once. This material consisted of unsorted PBMCs, taken 1.8 years before starting antiretroviral therapy. Receptor source: a woman aged 40 to 55 with HIV.

The gene calls are TRBV6-5 and TRBJ2-1, with TRBD1 matching over 9 bases. The germline V gene has CDR1 MNHEY and CDR2 SVGAGI. V gave up 6 bases and J gave up 6 bases; unmatched junction bases: 3. The CDR3 has 13 residues. The CDR3, as DNA: TGTGCCAGCAGGTCGGGACAGGGCAATGAGCAGTTCTTC. It yields the protein CASRSGQGNEQFF.

Here the CDR3 reads CAWSSTGGNYGYTF. CDR3 nucleotide sequence: TGTGCCTGGAGTTCGACAGGGGGAAACTATGGCTACACCTTC. The chain couples TRBV30 to TRBJ1-2; the match to TRBD1 covers 9 bases. V trimming: 2 bases; J trimming: 2 bases; junction bases outside the gene matches: 3. The CDR3 runs 14 residues. Germline CDR1 GTSNPN, CDR2 SVGIG (reference sequence).

The chain employs TRBV18 and TRBJ2-1, with TRBD2 as a possible D gene (6 bases). Germline assignment: CDR1 KGHSH and CDR2 LQKENI. V lost 2 bases, J lost 8 bases, and 13 bases lay in between. CDR3 length: 14 residues. The DNA of the CDR3 is TGTGCCAGCTCACCAGAACTAGCAGGGCATGAGCAGTTCTTC. Its protein product is CASSPELAGHEQFF.

The chain combines TRBV27 with TRBJ1-2, with D tentatively TRBD1 (5 bases). V was trimmed by 8 bases and J by 7 bases, leaving 20 bases between them. CDR3 length: 14 amino acids. CDR1 is MNHEY and CDR2 is SMNVEV in the germline V gene (reference sequence). The CDR3 sequence: CASSPGQGSGGYTF. CDR3 bases: TGTGCCAGCTCCCCCGGGCAGGGCTCCGGTGGCTACACCTTC.

This clone was detected a few times. The CDR3, as DNA: TGTGCCAGCCTCCAGGACTATGGCTACACCTTC. This encodes CASLQDYGYTF. The J gene is TRBJ1-2, the V gene TRBV6-6; D remains unclear. Trimming cost V 8 bases and J 3 bases, with 7 bases left between them. In germline, CDR1 is MNHNY, CDR2 SVGAGI (reference sequence). This CDR3 contains 11 residues.

The V and J genes are TRBV5-5 and TRBJ2-1; 8 positions agree with TRBD1. The CDR3 has 15 residues. The germline gives CDR1 SGHKS, CDR2 YYEKEE (reference sequence). Trimming removed 4 bases from V and 0 bases from J; junction bases left unmatched: 3. CDR3 sequence: CASSPGGASYNEQFF. The CDR3 DNA reads as TGTGCCAGCAGCCCAGGGGGCGCCTCCTACAATGAGCAGTTCTTC.

The chain recombines TRBV4-3 with TRBJ2-3; the D gene is possibly TRBD2 (6 bases). Trimming removed 1 base at V and 2 bases at J, with 13 bases between. Germline CDR1 LGHNA, CDR2 YSLEER. The CDR3 runs to 16 residues. The CDR3 DNA is TGCGCCAGCAGCCAAGTCGCGGGGAGCCTCACAGATACGCAGTATTTT. Translation: CASSQVAGSLTDTQYF.

V gene TRBV5-1 combines with J gene TRBJ1-1, with D unresolved. CDR1 and CDR2 (germline): SGHRS, YFSETQ. The CDR3 runs 13 residues. V shed 3 bases and J shed 6 bases, with 12 bases lying between them. CDR3 amino acids: CASSSESWAEAFF. The CDR3 coding sequence is TGCGCCAGCAGCTCCGAATCGTGGGCTGAAGCTTTCTTT.

The V gene is TRBV19, the J gene TRBJ2-1; D perhaps matches TRBD2 (5 bases). This CDR3 region has 15 residues. Germline CDR1 LNHDA, CDR2 SQIVND (reference sequence). Trimming removed 3 bases at V and 2 bases at J, with 11 bases between. CDR3 sequence reads: CASSIGGVPYNEQFF. The CDR3 DNA sequence: TGTGCCAGTAGTATTGGAGGAGTCCCCTACAATGAGCAGTTCTTC.

This clone is medium-sized (0.01 to 0.1%). This chain links TRBV10-2 with TRBJ1-5; no reliable D call. Between the trimmed V and J ends, which lost 5 bases and 1 base, there was a span of 6 bases. Germline V gene lookup returns CDR1 WSHSY and CDR2 SAAADI. CDR3 length equals 13 residues. As DNA, the CDR3 is TGCGCCAGCAGTTATGGAAGCAATCAGCCCCAGCATTTT. It specifies CASSYGSNQPQHF.

V usage is TRBV5-6 and J usage is TRBJ2-2; TRBD2 matches at 14 bases. J was trimmed by 7 bases and V by 4 bases; bases with no gene match: 6. CDR3 length: 16 residues. Germline lookup yields CDR1 SGHDT and CDR2 YYEEEE. The CDR3 nucleotides read TGTGCCAGCAGCGAGGGACTAGCGGGAGATATCGGGGAGCTGTTTTTT. Translation gives CASSEGLAGDIGELFF.

This rearrangement joins TRBV4-1 to TRBJ2-1; the match to TRBD2 covers 10 bases. V dropped 3 bases and J dropped 16; count of bases not matched to a gene: 12. Germline assignment: CDR1 MGHRA and CDR2 YSYEKL. The CDR3 extends over 14 amino acids. CDR3 DNA sequence: TGCGCCAGCAGCCACGTCGTGGAGCGGGAGGGAGATTTCTTC. It translates to CASSHVVEREGDFF.

This clone was observed once. The rearrangement uses TRBV19 and TRBJ1-5, with no clear D. Looked up from germline, CDR1 is LNHDA and CDR2 is SQIVND (reference sequence). The germline V and J ends were trimmed by 5 bases and 0 bases, with 8 bases remaining between them. The CDR3 contains 14 residues. CDR3 region: CASSSDYSNQPQHF. CDR3 sequence (DNA): TGTGCCAGTAGTTCTGACTATAGCAATCAGCCCCAGCATTTT.

V is TRBV30 and J is TRBJ1-1; 7 bases align to TRBD1. V gave up 7 bases and J gave up 2 bases; unmatched junction bases: 10. This CDR3 has 14 amino acids. Germline V CDR1 and CDR2: GTSNPN, SVGIG (reference sequence). The CDR3 spells CASKEQGINTEAFF. CDR3 nucleotide sequence: TGTGCCTCCAAAGAACAGGGGATTAACACTGAAGCTTTCTTT.

This chain connects TRBV19 to TRBJ1-5, with no clear D. The V end lost 0 bases, the J end lost 1 base, and 7 bases lay between the germline ends. The length of the CDR3 is 15 residues. Germline CDR1 LNHDA, CDR2 SQIVND (reference sequence). The CDR3: CASSIDPGSNQPQHF. In DNA, the CDR3 is TGTGCCAGTAGTATAGACCCAGGAAGCAATCAGCCCCAGCATTTT.